These 5 T cell receptor beta chains were all obtained from the same sample, sequenced in a study of CD8+ T cells in alopecia areata (dated by TCRdb to the late 2010s). Read against the paper, the sample's time point label means: baseline before oral tofacitinib. The method was the immunoSEQ multiplex PCR assay. To provide template for TCR sequencing, every sample had RNA extracted and reverse transcribed into cDNA. TCRdb mirrors the immuneACCESS table, restricted to in-frame sequences. Some clones are absent from its copies; in checked studies, under half trace to an unresolved V gene, and the reason for the others is unknown. The sample includes roughly 140,000 clones, with roughly half observed a single time. The top ten constitute over 0.75% of the sample. The starting material was CD4+ T cells sorted from blood, obtained at week 0. The receptors stem from a human donor with alopecia areata.

This sequence joins TRBV14 and TRBJ2-7, with D possibly being TRBD1 or TRBD2 (5 bases each). V dropped 1 base and J dropped 5 bases, with 12 bases sitting between them. This CDR3 has 14 residues. Germline V gene data show CDR1 as SGHDN and CDR2 as FVKESK. CDR3 loop: CASSQGRGLDEQYF. CDR3 coding DNA: TGTGCCAGCAGCCAAGGTCGGGGCCTCGACGAGCAGTACTTC.

V gene TRBV30 combines with J gene TRBJ1-1; no reliable D call. The CDR3 totals 13 residues. Trimming shortened V by 3 bases and J by 2 bases, and 10 bases separated the two germline ends. Per germline, CDR1 GTSNPN and CDR2 SVGIG (reference sequence). The CDR3 nucleotides read TGTGCCTGGAGGGTCGAAGTTAACACTGAAGCTTTCTTT. Its translation is CAWRVEVNTEAFF. The entire variable domain, with the rest obtained from reference TRBV30 and TRBJ1-1, is as follows: SQTIHQWPATLVQPVGSPLSLECTVEGTSNPNLYWYRQAAGRGLQLLFYSVGIGQISSEVPQNLSASRPQDRQFILSSKKLLLSDSGFYLCAWRVEVNTEAFFGQGTRLTVV.

The V and J genes are TRBV6-5 and TRBJ2-2; D is unresolved. Per the germline V gene, CDR1 is MNHEY and CDR2 is SVGAGI. The CDR3 consists of 15 residues. V was shortened by 6 bases and J by 4 bases, with 15 bases between the two germline ends. Written as DNA, the CDR3 is TGTGCCAGCAGCGGACGATTGAATCCCACCGGGGAGCTGTTTTTT. Residues: CASSGRLNPTGELFF.

As DNA, the CDR3 is TGTGCCTGGAGTGTACCCAGCCTAGATCAGCCCCAGCATTTT. Protein product: CAWSVPSLDQPQHF. The chain has TRBV30 and TRBJ1-5; D remains ambiguous. CDR1 GTSNPN and CDR2 SVGIG come from the germline V gene (reference sequence). This CDR3 contains 14 residues. V was pared by 0 bases and J by 5 bases, with 11 bases between.

V gene TRBV5-6 combines with J gene TRBJ2-6; D is ambiguous. Between the trimmed V and J ends, which lost 1 base and 1 base, there was a span of 6 bases. The CDR3 runs to 15 residues. Germline V gene lookup returns CDR1 SGHDT and CDR2 YYEEEE. The CDR3 nucleotides read TGTGCCAGCAGCTTGATGCGTTCTGGGGCCAACGTCCTGACTTTC. It translates to CASSLMRSGANVLTF.